This T cell receptor (beta chain) was captured by sequencing in a study of control samples from healthy donors and cancer patients. Clones were read by immunoSEQ multiplex PCR, and TCRdb kept only the in-frame ones, dropping some. The sample contains more than 100,000 clones, 89% of which appear only once. CDR1 is DFQATT, CDR2 SNEGSKA, per germline (reference sequence). The CDR3 contains 11 residues. V was trimmed by 2 bases and J by 5 bases, leaving 4 bases between them. The rearrangement uses TRBV20-1 and TRBJ2-1, with D uncertain. The sequencing input was PBMCs. The sequence came from a man aged 50 to 59 with head and neck cancer. The CDR3 protein is CSARPHNEQFF. The CDR3 coding sequence is TGCAGTGCTAGACCCCACAATGAGCAGTTCTTC.